Below, 21 T cell receptor beta chains from the same sample are listed, as sequenced in a study of early stage breast cancer tumors. Profiled with immunoSEQ multiplex PCR; TCRdb holds only in-frame clones, not every one. The table records tens of thousands of clones, 75% to 85% of them present only once. Sequences were obtained from blood. These receptors were collected from a person aged 55 to 69 with breast cancer.

By share of the sample, this clone is medium-sized. The gene calls are TRBV4-3 and TRBJ1-5; 7 bases are shared with TRBD1. The J segment lost 0 bases and the V segment lost 0 bases, leaving 14 bases of the junction unmatched. This CDR3 is 20 amino acids long. CDR1 LGHNA and CDR2 YSLEER come from the germline V gene. The CDR3, as DNA: TGCGCCAGCAGCCAAGATTATGGGCGGGACAGCTTGTTTAGCAATCAGCCCCAGCATTTT. Translated, it gives CASSQDYGRDSLFSNQPQHF.

The chain combines TRBV13 with TRBJ1-1, with TRBD1 matching over 9 bases. The trim removed 5 bases at V and 4 bases at J, leaving 14 bases unmatched. The germline CDR1 and CDR2 sequences are PRHDT and FYEKMQ (reference sequence). The CDR3 contains 17 residues. The CDR3: CASSPSRDREFPTEAFF. The CDR3 coding sequence is TGTGCCAGCAGCCCGTCCCGGGACAGGGAGTTTCCCACTGAAGCTTTCTTT.

Only a few counts were recorded for this clone. The genes are TRBV11-3 and TRBJ2-5; 12 positions match TRBD2. Germline-derived CDR1 and CDR2 are SGHNT and YENEEA. V gave up 6 bases and J gave up 0 bases; unmatched junction bases: 17. The CDR3 spans 20 residues. CDR3 region: CASSWPPGLAGGPYQETQYF. CDR3 DNA sequence: TGTGCCAGCAGTTGGCCTCCGGGACTAGCGGGCGGACCGTACCAAGAGACCCAGTACTTC.

The genes are TRBV9 and TRBJ2-5, with D possibly being TRBD2 (6 bases). The CDR3 sequence is 15 residues long. The V gene lost 1 base and the J gene lost 1 base, with 11 bases spanning the gap. Germline-derived CDR1 and CDR2 are SGDLS and YYNGEE. CDR3 in DNA: TGTGCCAGCAGCGTAAGGGCGGGGATCCAAGAGACCCAGTACTTC. It is translated as CASSVRAGIQETQYF.

V and J are TRBV11-3 and TRBJ2-7, with 10 bases matching TRBD2. V shed 5 bases, J shed 6 bases, and the junction held 7 bases outside the gene matches. Germline V gene sequence: CDR1 SGHNT, CDR2 YENEEA. The CDR3 is made up of 14 amino acids. As DNA, the CDR3 is TGTGCCAGCAGCCTCAGCGGGAGGGCGGGCGAGCAGTACTTC. Amino acid sequence: CASSLSGRAGEQYF.

V and J are TRBV15 and TRBJ1-1; D remains unclear. The CDR3 extends over 13 amino acids. V was trimmed by 5 bases and J by 8 bases, leaving 15 bases between them. Germline CDR1 reads LNHNV; CDR2 reads YYDKDF (reference sequence). CDR3 loop: CATSLGVANEAFF. The CDR3 region has the DNA TGTGCCACCAGCCTGGGAGTGGCGAACGAAGCTTTCTTT.

The genes are TRBV9 and TRBJ2-1; 10 nucleotides align to TRBD2. V trimming: 4 bases; J trimming: 0 bases; junction bases outside the gene matches: 10. Germline V lookup: CDR1 SGDLS, CDR2 YYNGEE. The CDR3 is 18 amino acids. CDR3 protein: CASSLRTSGSSSYNEQFF. The CDR3, as DNA: TGTGCCAGCAGCCTGAGGACTAGCGGTTCCAGCTCCTACAATGAGCAGTTCTTC.

The V and J genes are TRBV6-1 and TRBJ2-1, with 7 bases aligning to TRBD2. This CDR3 region has 15 residues. V lost 3 bases, J lost 6 bases, and 8 bases stayed unmatched. Germline V lookup: CDR1 MNHNS, CDR2 SASEGT. Here the CDR3 DNA reads TGTGCCAGCAGTGAGCTGGCGGGAGACGGCAATGAGCAGTTCTTC. The encoded protein is CASSELAGDGNEQFF.

The rearrangement joins TRBV10-1 to TRBJ2-5; no definite D call. Trimming took off 2 bases at V and 2 bases at J, with 9 bases between the two ends. Germline V CDR1 and CDR2: WNHNN, SYGVQD (reference sequence). CDR3 size: 14 residues. The CDR3 DNA reads as TGCGCCAGCAGTGAGGGGCCAGCTCAAGAGACCCAGTACTTC. This translates into CASSEGPAQETQYF.

The genes are TRBV5-1 and TRBJ2-1, with no clear D. Germline CDR1 is SGHRS and CDR2 is YFSETQ. The CDR3 has 14 amino acids. The V and J ends lost 0 bases and 5 bases respectively, with 9 bases between them. CDR3 DNA sequence: TGCGCCAGCAGCTTGGTTTCTAGGAACAATGAGCAGTTCTTC. Its protein product is CASSLVSRNNEQFF.

The chain links TRBV9 to TRBJ1-2; the match to TRBD1 covers 7 bases. The CDR3 runs to 14 residues. Germline V gene data show CDR1 as SGDLS and CDR2 as YYNGEE. V was clipped by 0 bases and J by 4 bases; unmatched bases: 3. The CDR3 sequence: CASSVENRGYGYTF. CDR3 in DNA: TGTGCCAGCAGCGTAGAAAACAGGGGCTATGGCTACACCTTC. Filled out from reference TRBV9 and TRBJ1-2, the complete variable domain reads DSGVTQTPKHLITATGQRVTLRCSPRSGDLSVYWYQQSLDQGLQFLIQYYNGEERAKGNILERFSAQQFPDLHSELNLSSLELGDSALYFCASSVENRGYGYTFGSGTRLTVV.

The chain couples TRBV29-1 to TRBJ2-5; D remains unclear. Trimming left V 0 bases short and J 2 bases short, with 13 bases between. CDR3 length: 15 residues. Germline loops: CDR1 SQVTM, CDR2 ANQGSEA. CDR3 sequence reads: CSVEDTVGRQETQYF. The CDR3 nucleotides are TGCAGCGTTGAAGATACGGTGGGCAGACAAGAGACCCAGTACTTC.

The chain carries TRBV2 and TRBJ2-4, with 16 nucleotides matching TRBD2. V lost 10 bases to trimming and J lost 4 bases; unmatched junction nucleotides: 10. Germline loops: CDR1 SNHLY, CDR2 FYNNEI. This CDR3 region has 17 residues. CDR3 amino acids: CANKGLAGGYEKNIQYF. DNA for the CDR3: TGTGCCAACAAGGGACTAGCGGGAGGGTATGAAAAAAACATTCAGTACTTC.

This clone was found a few times. The chain has TRBV6-5 and TRBJ2-2; tentative D call: TRBD1 (6 bases). The CDR3 is 14 residues long. Germline V gene sequence: CDR1 MNHEY, CDR2 SVGAGI. V was shortened by 4 bases and J by 3 bases, with 9 bases between the two germline ends. This chain's CDR3 is CASSWTVYTGELFF. As DNA, the CDR3 is TGTGCCAGCAGTTGGACAGTGTACACCGGGGAGCTGTTTTTT.

This chain uses TRBV5-1 with TRBJ1-1; tentative D call: TRBD1 (5 bases). This CDR3 spans 13 amino acids. Trimming removed 3 bases at V and 3 bases at J, with 9 bases between. Germline loops: CDR1 SGHRS, CDR2 YFSETQ. The chain's CDR3 is CASSSQTDTEAFF. The CDR3 DNA sequence: TGCGCCAGCAGCTCACAGACAGACACTGAAGCTTTCTTT.

The chain recombines TRBV4-1 with TRBJ2-5, with D perhaps TRBD2 (7 bases). The CDR3 spans 16 residues. Germline lookup yields CDR1 MGHRA and CDR2 YSYEKL. Trimming took off 1 base at V and 5 bases at J, with 17 bases between the two ends. In DNA form, the CDR3 reads TGCGCCAGCAGCCAAGGGGGATTGGGGAGGGGGGAGACCCAGTACTTC. Translated: CASSQGGLGRGETQYF.

V usage is TRBV25-1 and J usage is TRBJ1-5, with D perhaps TRBD1 (5 bases). Germline V CDR1 and CDR2: MGHDK, SYGVNS. CDR3 length equals 15 residues. Trimming stripped 7 bases from V and 2 bases from J, with 15 bases between. CDR3 amino acids: CASTSYRNCNQPQHF. The DNA for the CDR3 is TGTGCCAGCACCTCTTACAGGAACTGCAATCAGCCCCAGCATTTT.

Judged by abundance, this clone is medium-sized. The chain uses TRBV5-1 and TRBJ1-3; perhaps TRBD1 as D (5 bases). There are 15 residues in the CDR3. V lost 0 bases and J 4 bases, leaving 11 bases between the germline ends. CDR1 is SGHRS and CDR2 is YFSETQ in the germline V gene. The CDR3 nucleotides are TGCGCCAGCAGCTTGGATGGCAGGGCGGGAAACACCATATATTTT. Its protein is CASSLDGRAGNTIYF.

Here the CDR3 DNA reads TGTGCCAGCCAGAGGACTTCTTCCTACGAGCAGTACTTC. Encoded protein: CASQRTSSYEQYF. The chain uses TRBV27 and TRBJ2-7, with a tentative D call TRBD2 (5 bases). Trimming cost V 8 bases and J 1 base, with 12 bases left between them. This CDR3 spans 13 amino acids. The germline gives CDR1 MNHEY, CDR2 SMNVEV (reference sequence).

Here the CDR3 DNA reads TGTGCCAGCAGCGCATCACAAGAGACCCAGTACTTC. Translation gives CASSASQETQYF. The chain couples TRBV9 to TRBJ2-5; D not certain. CDR3 length: 12 residues. The germline CDR1 and CDR2 sequences are SGDLS and YYNGEE. Trimming stripped 3 bases from V and 2 bases from J, with 5 bases between.

This clone occurred a few times. The chain recombines TRBV2 with TRBJ1-1; the D gene is possibly TRBD1 (5 bases). V lost 5 bases to trimming and J lost 1 base, with 11 bases between them. Germline V gives CDR1 SNHLY, CDR2 FYNNEI. This CDR3 spans 14 amino acids. The CDR3 nucleotides are TGTGCCAGCAGTATCGACAGTTGGAACACTGAAGCTTTCTTT. Its protein product is CASSIDSWNTEAFF.